Listed below are T cell receptor beta chains from one sample, sequenced in a study of human T cells and chemical hapten exposure. MiXCR, applied by TCRdb to the RACE reads, yields one record per CDR3 protein. This sample carries more than 80,000 distinct CDR3 sequences, 10% to 12% of them seen once, and the ten largest clones take roughly 3.7%. The sample here was whole blood, taken in connection with sensitization to the hapten diphenylcyclopropenone (DPC). The source of these receptors is a woman aged 50 to 60 with alopecia areata. Some clones in this sample may be carry-over from other donors' samples. Both conserved end residues are part of each CDR3. The order of the fields is V gene, clone size, D gene, J gene, CDR3 DNA, CDR3 protein. A D gene is named only where the DNA matches it firmly. Expanded clones get a size class; other rows say once, few or many, or leave the size out.

>TRBV5-6|many|NA|TRBJ1-1
TGTGCCAGCAGCTTGAACGTCATGAACACTGAAGCTTTCTTT
CASSLNVMNTEAFF
>TRBV6-5|many|NA|TRBJ2-5
TGTGCCAGCAGTTACAAGGAGGGAGGCGGGGAGACCCAGTACTTC
CASSYKEGGGETQYF
>TRBV24-1|few|NA|TRBJ2-2
TGTGCCACCAGTGATTCCGTATCCACCGGGGAGCTGTTTTTT
CATSDSVSTGELFF
>TRBV7-9|NA|TRBD2|TRBJ2-1
TGTGCCAGCAGCTCAACCCTGTTTAGCGGGCGTAGGAATGAGCAGTTCTTC
CASSSTLFSGRRNEQFF
>TRBV6-6|many|NA|TRBJ1-5
TGTGCCAGCAGTTCCGGGGCCAATCAGCCCCAGCATTTT
CASSSGANQPQHF
>TRBV7-3|many|NA|TRBJ1-1
TGTGCCAGCAGCTTCATGGGGGTGAACACTGAAGCTTTCTTT
CASSFMGVNTEAFF
>TRBV29-1|few|NA|TRBJ2-2
TGCAGCGTCCGCGACTCGGGGGTCTACACCGGGGAGCTGTTTTTT
CSVRDSGVYTGELFF
>TRBV28|few|NA|TRBJ2-7
TGTGCCAGCAGTTTAGAGAGGGGGTTCACCTACGAGCAGTACTTC
CASSLERGFTYEQYF
>TRBV5-1|few|TRBD1|TRBJ1-2
TGCGCCAGCAGCATATCTCCCGGGACAGTTGGCGACTACACCTTC
CASSISPGTVGDYTF
>TRBV25-1|many|TRBD1|TRBJ1-3
TGTGCCAGCCGCGACAGGGGCTCCGGAAACACCATATATTTT
CASRDRGSGNTIYF
>TRBV4-2|many|NA|TRBJ1-5
TGTGCCAGCAGCCAAGAGATACAGGTTAGGGGGCAGCCCCAGCATTTT
CASSQEIQVRGQPQHF
>TRBV20-1|NA|NA|TRBJ2-3
TGCAGTGCTAGATTTGGCCCAAGCGCGGGCACAGATACGCAGTATTTT
CSARFGPSAGTDTQYF
>TRBV11-2|many|NA|TRBJ2-1
TGTGCCAGCAGCTTAGTTCCTAGCGCCAGGGGGGGCTCCTACAATGAGCAGTTCTTC
CASSLVPSARGGSYNEQFF
>TRBV5-1|medium-sized|NA|TRBJ2-5
TGTGCCAGCAGCTTAGAAGAGACCCAGTACTTC
CASSLEETQYF
>TRBV15|many|TRBD2|TRBJ2-1
TGTGCCACCAGCAGCCACGGGACTAGCGGCTACAATGAGCAGTTCTTC
CATSSHGTSGYNEQFF
>TRBV27|many|NA|TRBJ2-4
TGTGCCAGCAGTCCCTGGACAGTAGCCAAAAACATTCAGTACTTC
CASSPWTVAKNIQYF
>TRBV6-5|NA|NA|TRBJ2-1
TGTGCCAGCAGTTACACAGGATCCTACAATGAGCAGTTCTTC
CASSYTGSYNEQFF